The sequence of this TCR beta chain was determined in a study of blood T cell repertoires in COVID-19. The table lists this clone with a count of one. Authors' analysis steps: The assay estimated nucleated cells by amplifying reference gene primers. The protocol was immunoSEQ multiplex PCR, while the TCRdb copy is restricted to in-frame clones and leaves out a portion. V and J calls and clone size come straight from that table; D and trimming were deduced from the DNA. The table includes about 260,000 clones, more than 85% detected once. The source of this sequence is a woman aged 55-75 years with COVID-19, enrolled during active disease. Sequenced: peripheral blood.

CDR3 DNA: TGTGCCAGCAGTCCTTCTAGCGGGAGGAGGGGCAATGAGCAGTTCTTC. Protein: CASSPSSGRRGNEQFF. This chain joins TRBV28 and TRBJ2-1; TRBD2 matches at 11 bases. The J segment lost 6 bases and the V segment lost 5 bases, leaving 9 bases of the junction unmatched. There are 16 residues in the CDR3. Germline loops: CDR1 MDHEN, CDR2 SYDVKM.